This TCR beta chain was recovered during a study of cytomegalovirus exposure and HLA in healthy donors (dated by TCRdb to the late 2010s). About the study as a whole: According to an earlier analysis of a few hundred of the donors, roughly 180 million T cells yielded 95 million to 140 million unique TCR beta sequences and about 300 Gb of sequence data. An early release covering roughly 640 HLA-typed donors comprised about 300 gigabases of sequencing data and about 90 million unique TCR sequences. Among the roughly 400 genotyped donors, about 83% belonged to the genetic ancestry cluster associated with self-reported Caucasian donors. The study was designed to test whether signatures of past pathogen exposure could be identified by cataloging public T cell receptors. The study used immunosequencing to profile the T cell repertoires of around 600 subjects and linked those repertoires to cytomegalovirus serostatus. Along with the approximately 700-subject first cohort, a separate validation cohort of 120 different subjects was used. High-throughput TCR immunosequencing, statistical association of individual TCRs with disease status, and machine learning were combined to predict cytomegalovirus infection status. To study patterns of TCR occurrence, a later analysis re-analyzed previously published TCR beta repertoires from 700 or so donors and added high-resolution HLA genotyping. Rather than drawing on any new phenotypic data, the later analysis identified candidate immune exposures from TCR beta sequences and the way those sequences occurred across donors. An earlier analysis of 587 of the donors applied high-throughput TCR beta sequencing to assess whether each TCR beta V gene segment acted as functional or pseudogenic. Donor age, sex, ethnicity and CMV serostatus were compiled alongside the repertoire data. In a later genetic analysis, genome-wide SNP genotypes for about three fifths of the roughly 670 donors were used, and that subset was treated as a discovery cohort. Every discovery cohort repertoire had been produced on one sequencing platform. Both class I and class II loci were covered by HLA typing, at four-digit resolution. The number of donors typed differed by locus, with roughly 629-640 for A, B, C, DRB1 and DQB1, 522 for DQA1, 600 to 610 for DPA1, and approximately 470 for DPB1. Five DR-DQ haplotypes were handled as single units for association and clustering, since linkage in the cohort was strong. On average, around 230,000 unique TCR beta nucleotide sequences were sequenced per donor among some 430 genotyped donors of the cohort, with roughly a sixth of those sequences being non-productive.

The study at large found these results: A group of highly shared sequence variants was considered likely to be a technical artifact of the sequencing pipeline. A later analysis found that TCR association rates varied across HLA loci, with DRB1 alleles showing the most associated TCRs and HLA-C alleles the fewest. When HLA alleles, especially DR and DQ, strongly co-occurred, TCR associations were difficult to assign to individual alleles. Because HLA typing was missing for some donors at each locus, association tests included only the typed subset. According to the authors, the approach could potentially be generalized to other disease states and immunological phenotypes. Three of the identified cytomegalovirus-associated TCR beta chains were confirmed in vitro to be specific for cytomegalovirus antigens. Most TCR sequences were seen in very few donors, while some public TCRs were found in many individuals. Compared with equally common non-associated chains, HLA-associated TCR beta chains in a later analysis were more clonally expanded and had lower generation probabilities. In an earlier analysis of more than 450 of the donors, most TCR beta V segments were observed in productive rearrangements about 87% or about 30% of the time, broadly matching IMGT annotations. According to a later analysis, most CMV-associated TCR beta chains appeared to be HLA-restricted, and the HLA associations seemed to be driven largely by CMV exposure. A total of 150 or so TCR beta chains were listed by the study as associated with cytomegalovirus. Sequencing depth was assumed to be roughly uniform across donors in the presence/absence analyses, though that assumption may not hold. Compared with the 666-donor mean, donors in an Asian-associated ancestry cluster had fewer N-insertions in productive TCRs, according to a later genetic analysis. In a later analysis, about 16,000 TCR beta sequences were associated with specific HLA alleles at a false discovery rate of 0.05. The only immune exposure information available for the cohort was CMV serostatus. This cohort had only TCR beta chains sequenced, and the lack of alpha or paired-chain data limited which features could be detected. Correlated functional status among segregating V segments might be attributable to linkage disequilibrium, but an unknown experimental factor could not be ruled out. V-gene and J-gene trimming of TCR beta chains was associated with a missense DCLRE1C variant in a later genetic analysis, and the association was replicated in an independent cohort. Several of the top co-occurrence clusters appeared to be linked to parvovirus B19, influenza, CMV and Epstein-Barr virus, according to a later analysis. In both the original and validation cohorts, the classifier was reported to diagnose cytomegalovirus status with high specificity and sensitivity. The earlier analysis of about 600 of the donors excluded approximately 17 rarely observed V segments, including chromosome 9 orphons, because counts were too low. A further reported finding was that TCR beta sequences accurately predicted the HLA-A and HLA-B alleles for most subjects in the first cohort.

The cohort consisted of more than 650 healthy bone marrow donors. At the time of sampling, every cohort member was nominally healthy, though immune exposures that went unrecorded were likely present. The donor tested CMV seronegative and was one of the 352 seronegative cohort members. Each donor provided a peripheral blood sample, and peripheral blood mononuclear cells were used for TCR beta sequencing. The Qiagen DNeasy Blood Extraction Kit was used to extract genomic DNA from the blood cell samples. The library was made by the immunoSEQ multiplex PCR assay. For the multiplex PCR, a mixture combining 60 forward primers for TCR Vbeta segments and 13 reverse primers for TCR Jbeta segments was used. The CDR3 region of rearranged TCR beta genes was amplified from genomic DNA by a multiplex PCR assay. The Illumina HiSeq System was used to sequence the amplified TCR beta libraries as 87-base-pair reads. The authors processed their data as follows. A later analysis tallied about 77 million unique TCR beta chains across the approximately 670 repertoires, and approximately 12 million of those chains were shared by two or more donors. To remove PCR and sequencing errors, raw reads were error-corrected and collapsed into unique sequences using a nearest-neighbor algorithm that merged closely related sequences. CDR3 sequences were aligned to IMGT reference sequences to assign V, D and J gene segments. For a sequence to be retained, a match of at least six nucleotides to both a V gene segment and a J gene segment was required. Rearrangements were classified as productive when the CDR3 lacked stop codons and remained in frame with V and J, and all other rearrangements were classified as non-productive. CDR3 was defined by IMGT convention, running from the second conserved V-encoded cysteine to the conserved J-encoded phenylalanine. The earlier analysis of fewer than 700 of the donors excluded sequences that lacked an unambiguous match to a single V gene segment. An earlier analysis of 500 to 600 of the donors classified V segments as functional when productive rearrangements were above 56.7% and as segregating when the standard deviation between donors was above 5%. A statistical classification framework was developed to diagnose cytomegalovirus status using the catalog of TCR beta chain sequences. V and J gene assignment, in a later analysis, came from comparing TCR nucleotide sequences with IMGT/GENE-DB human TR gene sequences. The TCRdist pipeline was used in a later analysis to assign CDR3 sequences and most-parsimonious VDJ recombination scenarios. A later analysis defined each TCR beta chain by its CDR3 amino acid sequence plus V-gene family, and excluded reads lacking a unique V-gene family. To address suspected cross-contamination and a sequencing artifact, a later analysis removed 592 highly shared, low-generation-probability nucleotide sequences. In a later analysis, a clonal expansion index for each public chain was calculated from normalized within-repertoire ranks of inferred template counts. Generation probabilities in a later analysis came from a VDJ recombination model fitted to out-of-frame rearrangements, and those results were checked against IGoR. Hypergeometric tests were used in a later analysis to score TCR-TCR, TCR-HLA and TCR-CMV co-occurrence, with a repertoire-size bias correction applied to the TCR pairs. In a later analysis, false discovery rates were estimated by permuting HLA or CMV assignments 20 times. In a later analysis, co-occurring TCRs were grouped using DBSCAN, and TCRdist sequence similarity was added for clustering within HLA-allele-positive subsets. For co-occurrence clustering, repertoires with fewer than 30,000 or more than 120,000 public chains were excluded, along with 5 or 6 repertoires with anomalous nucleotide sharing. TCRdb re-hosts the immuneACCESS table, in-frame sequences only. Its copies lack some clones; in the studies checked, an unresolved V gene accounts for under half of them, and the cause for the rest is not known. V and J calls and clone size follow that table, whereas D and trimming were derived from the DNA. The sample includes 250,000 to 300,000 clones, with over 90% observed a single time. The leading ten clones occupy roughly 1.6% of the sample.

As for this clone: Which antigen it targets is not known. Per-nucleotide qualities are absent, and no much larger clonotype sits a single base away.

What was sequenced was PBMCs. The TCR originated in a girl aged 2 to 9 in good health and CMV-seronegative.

The base sequence is TGCAGGTTAGCAGCTTACACTGAAGCTTTCTTT. This codes for CRLAAYTEAFF. This chain joins TRBV20-1 to TRBJ1-1; the D gene cannot be resolved reliably. The CDR3 sequence holds 11 residues, the cysteine and phenylalanine included. Just the 33-base CDR3 DNA is kept, in frame starting at base 1. As encoded in the germline V gene (reference sequence), CDR1 is DFQATT while CDR2 is SNEGSKA.